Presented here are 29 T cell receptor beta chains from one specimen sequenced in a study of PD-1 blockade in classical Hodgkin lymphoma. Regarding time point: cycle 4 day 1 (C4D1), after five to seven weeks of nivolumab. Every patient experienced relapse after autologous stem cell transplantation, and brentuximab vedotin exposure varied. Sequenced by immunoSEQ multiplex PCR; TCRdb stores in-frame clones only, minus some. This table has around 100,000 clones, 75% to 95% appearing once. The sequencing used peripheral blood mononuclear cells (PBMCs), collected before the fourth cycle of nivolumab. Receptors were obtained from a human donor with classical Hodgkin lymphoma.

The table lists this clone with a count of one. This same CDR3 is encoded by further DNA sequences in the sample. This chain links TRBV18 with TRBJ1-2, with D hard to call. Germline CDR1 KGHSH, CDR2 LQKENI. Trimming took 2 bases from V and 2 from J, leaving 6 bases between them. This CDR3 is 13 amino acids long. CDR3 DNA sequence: TGTGCCAGCTCACCAGACGGGAACTATGGCTACACCTTC. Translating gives CASSPDGNYGYTF.

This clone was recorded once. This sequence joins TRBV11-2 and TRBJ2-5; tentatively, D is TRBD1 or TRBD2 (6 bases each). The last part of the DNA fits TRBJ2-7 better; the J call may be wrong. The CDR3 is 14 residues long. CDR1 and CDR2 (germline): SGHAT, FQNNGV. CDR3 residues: CASRRTVEGYEQYF. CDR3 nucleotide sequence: TGTGCCAGCAGAAGGACAGTGGAGGGCTACGAGCAGTACTTC.

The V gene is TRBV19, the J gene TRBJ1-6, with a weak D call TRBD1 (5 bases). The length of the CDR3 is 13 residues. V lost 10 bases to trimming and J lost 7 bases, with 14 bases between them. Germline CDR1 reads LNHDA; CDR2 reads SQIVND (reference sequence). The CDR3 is CATATGGNSPLHF. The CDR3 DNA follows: TGTGCCACCGCGACGGGGGGGAATTCACCCCTCCACTTT. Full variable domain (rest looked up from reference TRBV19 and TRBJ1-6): DGGITQSPKYLFRKEGQNVTLSCEQNLNHDAMYWYRQDPGQGLRLIYYSQIVNDFQKGDIAEGYSVSREKKESFPLTVTSAQKNPTAFYLCATATGGNSPLHFGNGTRLTVT.

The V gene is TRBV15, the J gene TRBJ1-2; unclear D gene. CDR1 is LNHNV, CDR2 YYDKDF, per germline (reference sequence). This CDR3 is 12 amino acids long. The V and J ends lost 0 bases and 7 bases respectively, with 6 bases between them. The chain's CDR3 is CATSRDWSGYTF. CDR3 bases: TGTGCCACCAGCAGAGATTGGAGTGGCTACACCTTC.

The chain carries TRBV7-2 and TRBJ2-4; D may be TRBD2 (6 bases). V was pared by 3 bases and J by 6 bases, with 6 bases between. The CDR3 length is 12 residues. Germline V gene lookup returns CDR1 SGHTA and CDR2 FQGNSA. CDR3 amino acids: CASSFGGNIQYF. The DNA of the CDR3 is TGTGCCAGCAGCTTCGGGGGAAACATTCAGTACTTC.

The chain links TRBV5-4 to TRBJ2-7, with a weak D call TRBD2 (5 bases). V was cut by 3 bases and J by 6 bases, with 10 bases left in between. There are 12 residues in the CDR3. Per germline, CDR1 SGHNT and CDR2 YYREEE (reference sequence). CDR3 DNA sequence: TGTGCCAGCAGCTATGATGCGGGCGAGCAGTACTTC. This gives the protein CASSYDAGEQYF.

CDR3 DNA sequence: TGTGCCTGGAGCGCAGGCCGCGGGGGAAGGACCGGGGAGCTGTTTTTT. Amino acid sequence: CAWSAGRGGRTGELFF. The chain has TRBV30 and TRBJ2-2; 7 bases map to TRBD2. This CDR3 has 16 amino acids. Germline CDR1 reads GTSNPN; CDR2 reads SVGIG (reference sequence). After removal of 3 bases from V and 5 bases from J, the junction contained 12 bases not matched to a gene.

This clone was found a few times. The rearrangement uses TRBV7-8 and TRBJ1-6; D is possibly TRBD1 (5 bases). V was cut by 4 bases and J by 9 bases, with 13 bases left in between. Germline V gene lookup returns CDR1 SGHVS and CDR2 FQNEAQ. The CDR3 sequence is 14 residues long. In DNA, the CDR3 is TGTGCCAGCAGCTGCGGGGGAGTCTGTTCACCCCTCCACTTT. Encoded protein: CASSCGGVCSPLHF.

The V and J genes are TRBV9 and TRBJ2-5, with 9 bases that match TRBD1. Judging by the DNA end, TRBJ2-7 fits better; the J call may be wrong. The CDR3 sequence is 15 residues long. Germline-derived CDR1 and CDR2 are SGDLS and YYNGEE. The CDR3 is CASSPLGTGTYEQYF. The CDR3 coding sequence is TGTGCCAGCAGCCCCCTCGGGACAGGGACCTACGAGCAGTACTTC.

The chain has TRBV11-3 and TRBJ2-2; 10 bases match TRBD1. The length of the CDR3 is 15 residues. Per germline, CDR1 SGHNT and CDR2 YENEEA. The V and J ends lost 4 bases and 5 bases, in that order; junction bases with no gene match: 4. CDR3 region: CASSSTGGGTGELFF. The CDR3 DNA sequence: TGTGCCAGCAGCTCGACAGGGGGCGGAACCGGGGAGCTGTTTTTT. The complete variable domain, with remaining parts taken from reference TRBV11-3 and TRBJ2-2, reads EAGVVQSPRYKIIEKKQPVAFWCNPISGHNTLYWYLQNLGQGPELLIRYENEEAVDDSQLPKDRFSAERLKGVDSTLKIQPAELGDSAVYLCASSSTGGGTGELFFGEGSRLTVL.

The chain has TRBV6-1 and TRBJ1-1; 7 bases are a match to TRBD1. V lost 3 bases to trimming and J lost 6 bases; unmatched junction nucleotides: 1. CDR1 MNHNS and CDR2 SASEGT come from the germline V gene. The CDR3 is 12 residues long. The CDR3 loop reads CASSETGPEAFF. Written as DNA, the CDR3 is TGTGCCAGCAGTGAGACAGGGCCTGAAGCTTTCTTT.

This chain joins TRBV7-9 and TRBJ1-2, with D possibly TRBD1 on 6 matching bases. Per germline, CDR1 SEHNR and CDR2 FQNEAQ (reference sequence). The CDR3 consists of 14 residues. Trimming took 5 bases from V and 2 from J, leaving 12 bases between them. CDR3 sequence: CASSPPRGNYGYTF. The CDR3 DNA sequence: TGTGCCAGCAGCCCCCCGAGGGGGAACTATGGCTACACCTTC.

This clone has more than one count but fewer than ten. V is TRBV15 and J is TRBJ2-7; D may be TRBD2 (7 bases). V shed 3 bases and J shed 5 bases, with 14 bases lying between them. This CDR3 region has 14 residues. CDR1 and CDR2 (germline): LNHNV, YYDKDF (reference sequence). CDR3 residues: CATSRRGGGDEQYF. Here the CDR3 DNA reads TGTGCCACCAGCAGGAGAGGGGGAGGGGACGAGCAGTACTTC.

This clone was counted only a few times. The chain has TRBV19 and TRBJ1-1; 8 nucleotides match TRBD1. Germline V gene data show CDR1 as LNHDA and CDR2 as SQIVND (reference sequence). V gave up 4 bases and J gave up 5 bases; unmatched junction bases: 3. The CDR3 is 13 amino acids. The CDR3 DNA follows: TGTGCCAGTAGTAGGACAGGGAGGACTGAAGCTTTCTTT. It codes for CASSRTGRTEAFF.

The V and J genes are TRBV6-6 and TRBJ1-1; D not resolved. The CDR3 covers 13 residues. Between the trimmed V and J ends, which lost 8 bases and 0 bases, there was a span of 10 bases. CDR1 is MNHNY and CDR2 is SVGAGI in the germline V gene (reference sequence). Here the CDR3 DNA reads TGTGCCAGCTCCTCCGGGGTGAACACTGAAGCTTTCTTT. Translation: CASSSGVNTEAFF.

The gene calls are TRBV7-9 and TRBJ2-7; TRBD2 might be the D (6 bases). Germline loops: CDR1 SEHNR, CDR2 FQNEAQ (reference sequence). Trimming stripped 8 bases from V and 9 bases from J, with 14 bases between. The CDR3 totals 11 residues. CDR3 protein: CASGSGQGQYF. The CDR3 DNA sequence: TGTGCCAGCGGGAGCGGGCAAGGGCAGTACTTC.

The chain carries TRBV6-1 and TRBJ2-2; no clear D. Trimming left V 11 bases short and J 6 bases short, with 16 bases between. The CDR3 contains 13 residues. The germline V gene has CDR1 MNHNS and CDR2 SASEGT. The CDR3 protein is CALSISGSGELFF. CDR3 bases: TGTGCCCTCAGCATATCCGGGTCCGGGGAGCTGTTTTTT.

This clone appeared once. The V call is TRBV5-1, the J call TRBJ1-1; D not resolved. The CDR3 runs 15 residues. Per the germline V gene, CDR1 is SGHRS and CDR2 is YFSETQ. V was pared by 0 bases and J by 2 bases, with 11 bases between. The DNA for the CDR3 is TGCGCCAGCAGCTTGGGTTTATCAGCAAACACTGAAGCTTTCTTT. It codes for CASSLGLSANTEAFF.

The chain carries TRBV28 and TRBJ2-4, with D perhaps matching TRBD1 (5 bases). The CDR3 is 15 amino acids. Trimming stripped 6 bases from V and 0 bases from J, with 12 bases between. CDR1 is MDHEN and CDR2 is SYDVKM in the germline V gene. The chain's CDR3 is CASSRQSIAKNIQYF. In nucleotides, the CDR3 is TGTGCCAGCAGCAGACAGAGTATAGCCAAAAACATTCAGTACTTC. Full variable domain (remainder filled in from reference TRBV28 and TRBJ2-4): DVKVTQSSRYLVKRTGEKVFLECVQDMDHENMFWYRQDPGLGLRLIYFSYDVKMKEKGDIPEGYSVSREKKERFSLILESASTNQTSMYLCASSRQSIAKNIQYFGAGTRLSVL.

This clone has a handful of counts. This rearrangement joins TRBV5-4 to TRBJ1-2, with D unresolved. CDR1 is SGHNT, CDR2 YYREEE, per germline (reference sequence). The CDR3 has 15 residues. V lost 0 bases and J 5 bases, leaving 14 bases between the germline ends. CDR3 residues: CASSLGPFEWYGYTF. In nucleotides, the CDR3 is TGTGCCAGCAGCTTGGGGCCCTTCGAATGGTATGGCTACACCTTC.

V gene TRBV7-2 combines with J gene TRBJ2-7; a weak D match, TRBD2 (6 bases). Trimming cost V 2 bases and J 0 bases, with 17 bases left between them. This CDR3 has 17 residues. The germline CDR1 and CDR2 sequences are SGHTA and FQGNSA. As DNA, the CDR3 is TGTGCCAGCAGCTTACCGGTCGGGAGTGGAAGCTCCTACGAGCAGTACTTC. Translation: CASSLPVGSGSSYEQYF. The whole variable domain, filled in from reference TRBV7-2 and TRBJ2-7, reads GAGVSQSPSNKVTEKGKDVELRCDPISGHTALYWYRQSLGQGLEFLIYFQGNSAPDKSGLPSDRFSAERTGGSVSTLTIQRTQQEDSAVYLCASSLPVGSGSSYEQYFGPGTRLTVT.

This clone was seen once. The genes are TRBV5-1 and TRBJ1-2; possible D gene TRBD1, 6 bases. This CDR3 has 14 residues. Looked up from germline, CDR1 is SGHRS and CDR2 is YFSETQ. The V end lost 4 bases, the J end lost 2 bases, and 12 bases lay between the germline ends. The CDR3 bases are TGCGCCAGCAGCGGAGGCGACAGGAACTATGGCTACACCTTC. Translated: CASSGGDRNYGYTF.

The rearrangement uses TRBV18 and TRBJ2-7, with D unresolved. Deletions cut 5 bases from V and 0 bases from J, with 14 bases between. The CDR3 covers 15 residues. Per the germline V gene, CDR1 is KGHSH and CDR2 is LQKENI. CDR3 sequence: CASSSPGSLSYEQYF. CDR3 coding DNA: TGTGCCAGCTCATCCCCGGGTTCTCTCTCCTACGAGCAGTACTTC. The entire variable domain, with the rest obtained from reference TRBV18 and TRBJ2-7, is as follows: NAGVMQNPRHLVRRRGQEARLRCSPMKGHSHVYWYRQLPEEGLKFMVYLQKENIIDESGMPKERFSAEFPKEGPSILRIQQVVRGDSAAYFCASSSPGSLSYEQYFGPGTRLTVT.

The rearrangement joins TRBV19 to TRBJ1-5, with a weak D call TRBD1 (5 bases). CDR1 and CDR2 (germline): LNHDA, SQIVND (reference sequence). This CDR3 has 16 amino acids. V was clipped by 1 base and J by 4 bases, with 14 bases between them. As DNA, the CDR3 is TGTGCCAGTAGTATAGCGGGTGGACAAGGGAATCAGCCCCAGCATTTT. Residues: CASSIAGGQGNQPQHF.

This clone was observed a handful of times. The CDR3 here is CSVEDPLSGGLLPEKLFF. CDR3 bases: TGCAGCGTTGAAGATCCACTCTCAGGGGGCTTGTTACCCGAAAAACTGTTTTTT. The rearrangement joins TRBV29-1 to TRBJ1-4; 8 bases map to TRBD1. The junction had 17 bases not matched to a gene; V was cut back by 0 bases and J by 8 bases. CDR1 and CDR2 from the germline V gene are SQVTM and ANQGSEA. This CDR3 region has 18 residues.

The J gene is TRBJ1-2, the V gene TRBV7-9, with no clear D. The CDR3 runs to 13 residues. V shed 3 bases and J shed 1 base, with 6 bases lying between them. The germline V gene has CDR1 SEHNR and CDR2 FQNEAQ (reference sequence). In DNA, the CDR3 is TGTGCCAGCAGCTTCGGCAATAACTATGGCTACACCTTC. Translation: CASSFGNNYGYTF.

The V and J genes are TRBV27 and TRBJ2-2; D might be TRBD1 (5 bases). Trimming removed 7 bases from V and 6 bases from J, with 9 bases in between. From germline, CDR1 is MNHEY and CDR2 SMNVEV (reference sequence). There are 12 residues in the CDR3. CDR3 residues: CASKGVAGELFF. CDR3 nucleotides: TGTGCCAGCAAAGGGGTTGCCGGGGAGCTGTTTTTT.

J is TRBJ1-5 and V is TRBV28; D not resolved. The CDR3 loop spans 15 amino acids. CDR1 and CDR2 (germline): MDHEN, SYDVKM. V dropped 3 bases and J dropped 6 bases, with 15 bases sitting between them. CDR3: CASSFVAGLGQPQHF. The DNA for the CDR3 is TGTGCCAGCAGTTTTGTTGCTGGATTGGGTCAGCCCCAGCATTTT.

CDR3 region: CASSRPTNRGSAYKETQYF. CDR3 sequence (DNA): TGTGCCAGCAGCCGACCTACGAATCGGGGCTCCGCGTACAAAGAGACCCAGTACTTC. The rearrangement uses TRBV7-9 and TRBJ2-5, with D perhaps matching TRBD1 or TRBD2 (5 bases each). CDR1 is SEHNR and CDR2 is FQNEAQ in the germline V gene (reference sequence). V was clipped by 5 bases and J by 3 bases, with 28 bases between them. The CDR3 has 19 residues.